This T cell receptor (beta chain) comes out of a study of cytomegalovirus exposure and HLA in healthy donors. The PCR had 60 Vbeta and 13 Jbeta primers. Data came from immunoSEQ multiplex PCR; TCRdb stores just in-frame clones and leaves some out. The sample has some 130,000 clones; 50% to 65% are singletons. CDR1 is SGHDT and CDR2 is YYEEEE in the germline V gene. This CDR3 spans 12 amino acids. V lost 4 bases to trimming and J lost 3 bases, with 8 bases between them. This clone turned up a few times. The antigen remains unidentified. Study-wide findings and caveats: An analysis was carried out later, and it reportedly showed fewer N-insertions in an Asian-associated ancestry cluster than the approximately 700-donor mean. With later analysis, a missense DCLRE1C variant became linked to TCR beta V- and J-gene trimming. Some highly shared sequence variants likely arose as a pipeline artifact. As confirmed in vitro, a few CMV-associated chains were specific for CMV antigens.

The receptor comes from a man aged 40-55 years in good health and CMV-seropositive. The specimen was PBMCs. This rearrangement joins TRBV5-6 to TRBJ2-7; D ambiguous. The CDR3 sequence: CASSLTVYEQYF. The DNA of the CDR3 is TGTGCCAGCAGCCTAACAGTCTACGAGCAGTACTTC.